These T cell receptor beta chains were read from a single sample in a study of memory CD4+ T cells and cytomegalovirus serostatus. The assay was immunoSEQ multiplex PCR, and TCRdb's table has in-frame clones only and misses some. The sample consists of 84,000 or so clones, approximately 84% of them appearing once. Sequencing input: memory CD4+ T cells from blood. These receptors were collected from an adult in good health and CMV-seronegative. The CDR3 runs from the conserved cysteine through the conserved F or W. A D gene is named only where the DNA matches it firmly. Clone size, where shown, is once, few, many, or a class for clones that have expanded.

CDR3 DNA	CDR3 protein	J gene	CDR3 length	D gene	clone size	V gene
TGTGCCAGCAGCTTAGGGGGGCACGAGCAGTACTTC	CASSLGGHEQYF	TRBJ2-7	12	NA	few	TRBV7-6
TGTGCCAGCAGCCCCTCGACAGGGGGGGTCATTCAGTACTTC	CASSPSTGGVIQYF	TRBJ2-4	14	TRBD1	NA	TRBV28
TGTGCCAGCAGCTCTTCGGGATCGTCCGTATTTGAGGGGACTGAAGCTTTCTTT	CASSSSGSSVFEGTEAFF	TRBJ1-1	18	NA	NA	TRBV7-9
TGTGCCAGCCGCCGGACCCCGGAGGGTGGCTACACCTTC	CASRRTPEGGYTF	TRBJ1-2	13	NA	NA	TRBV9
TGTGCCAGTAGTGCACAAGTCTTGAGGACAGGGAGCTATGGCTACACCTTC	CASSAQVLRTGSYGYTF	TRBJ1-2	17	TRBD1	NA	TRBV19
TGTGCCAGCAGCTTCAACAGGGACCTCTACGGCTACACCTTC	CASSFNRDLYGYTF	TRBJ1-2	14	NA	NA	TRBV7-2
TGCGCCAGCAGCCATGTGAATACGGAAAACTATGGCTACACCTTC	CASSHVNTENYGYTF	TRBJ1-2	15	NA	NA	TRBV4-3
TGTGCCAGCAGTTTGGCCGCCTCTGTCGGGGAGCTGTTTTTT	CASSLAASVGELFF	TRBJ2-2	14	NA	NA	TRBV6-5
TGTGCCAGCAGCCGCGGGACAGGGGGGAACTCACCCCTCCACTTT	CASSRGTGGNSPLHF	TRBJ1-6	15	TRBD1	few	TRBV7-6
TGTGCCAGCAGCCGGACAGTAGGTTCCTCACCCCTCCACTTT	CASSRTVGSSPLHF	TRBJ1-6	14	NA	NA	TRBV6-6
TGCGCCAGCAGCCAAGCCCAGACCTATGGCTACACCTTC	CASSQAQTYGYTF	TRBJ1-2	13	NA	NA	TRBV4-3
TGTGCCAGCAGCCAGGGGATGTACGAGCAGTACTTC	CASSQGMYEQYF	TRBJ2-7	12	NA	few	TRBV14
TGTGCCAGCAGCCCACTACCTCCCTCTAATTCACCCCTCCACTTT	CASSPLPPSNSPLHF	TRBJ1-6	15	NA	NA	TRBV7-3
TGTGCCAGCAGCCGCCATAATAGCGGTGGGACCCAGTACTTC	CASSRHNSGGTQYF	TRBJ2-5	14	NA	NA	TRBV28
TGTGCCAGCAGTTTACAGGGGGCGAATGAAAAACTGTTTTTT	CASSLQGANEKLFF	TRBJ1-4	14	TRBD1	once	TRBV5-4
TGTGCCAGCAGCGAGCCCTGGCATGAAAAACTGTTTTTT	CASSEPWHEKLFF	TRBJ1-4	13	NA	NA	TRBV5-5
TGTGCCAGCAGCCCTGAGACAGGGATTAACTATGGCTACACCTTC	CASSPETGINYGYTF	TRBJ1-2	15	TRBD1	once	TRBV14
TGTGCCAGCAGCTCCGGACTAGCGGGGGGTCCGAGCACAGATACGCAGTATTTT	CASSSGLAGGPSTDTQYF	TRBJ2-3	18	TRBD2	NA	TRBV11-3
TGTGCCAGCAGTTACGTAATAGGTAGCGGCTACACCTTC	CASSYVIGSGYTF	TRBJ1-2	13	NA	NA	TRBV6-5
TGTGCCAGCAGCTTAGGCAGGGTTGGGTATGGCTACACCTTC	CASSLGRVGYGYTF	TRBJ1-2	14	NA	NA	TRBV13
TGTGCCAGCAGCTCCCAGGGAAATCAGCCCCAGCATTTT	CASSSQGNQPQHF	TRBJ1-5	13	NA	NA	TRBV7-9
TGTGCCAGCAGCCAGGTCGGGAAACAGGGGAACACCGGGGAGCTGTTTTTT	CASSQVGKQGNTGELFF	TRBJ2-2	17	NA	NA	TRBV4-2
TGTGCCAGCAGGTACATCCCGGGACAGAACAATCAGCCCCAGCATTTT	CASRYIPGQNNQPQHF	TRBJ1-5	16	TRBD1	NA	TRBV6-5
TGTGCCAGCAGCCGCCACAATTTTCCGGGACAGTACTTC	CASSRHNFPGQYF	TRBJ2-7	13	NA	few	TRBV14
TGCGCCAGCAGCTGGACTAGCGGGGCCTACAATGAGCAGTTCTTC	CASSWTSGAYNEQFF	TRBJ2-1	15	TRBD2	NA	TRBV5-1
TGTGCCAGTACGGGCAGGACTGGCTACGAGCAGTACTTC	CASTGRTGYEQYF	TRBJ2-7	13	NA	NA	TRBV19
TGTGCCAGCAGCTTAGAGGGGATGAACATTCAGTACTTC	CASSLEGMNIQYF	TRBJ2-4	13	NA	NA	TRBV7-9
TGTGCCAGTAGTACGAACAGGGGGCGCGTTGATGAAAAACTGTTTTTT	CASSTNRGRVDEKLFF	TRBJ1-4	16	TRBD1	NA	TRBV19
TGTGCCAGCACCGATACCGGGGCCCAAGAGACCCAGTACTTC	CASTDTGAQETQYF	TRBJ2-5	14	NA	NA	TRBV6-6
TGTGCCAGCAGCCTCAATGCGGGGCCAAATGAAAAACTGTTTTTT	CASSLNAGPNEKLFF	TRBJ1-4	15	NA	NA	TRBV7-3
TGTGCCAGCAGCACGGAGAGCCGACCCAACCAACGGGAGACCCAGTACTTC	CASSTESRPNQRETQYF	TRBJ2-5	17	NA	NA	TRBV7-9